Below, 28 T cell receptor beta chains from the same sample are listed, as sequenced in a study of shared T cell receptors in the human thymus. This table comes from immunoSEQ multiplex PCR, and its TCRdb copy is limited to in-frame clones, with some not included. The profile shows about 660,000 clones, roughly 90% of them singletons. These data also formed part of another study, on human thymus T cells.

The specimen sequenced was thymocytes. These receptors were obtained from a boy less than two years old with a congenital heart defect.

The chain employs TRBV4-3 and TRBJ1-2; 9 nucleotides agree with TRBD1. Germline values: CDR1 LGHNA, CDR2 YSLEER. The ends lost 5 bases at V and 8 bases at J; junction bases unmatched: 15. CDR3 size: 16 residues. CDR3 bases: TGCGCCAGCAGCTTTAAGGACAGGGGTACGTCGTGGGGCTACACCTTC. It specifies CASSFKDRGTSWGYTF.

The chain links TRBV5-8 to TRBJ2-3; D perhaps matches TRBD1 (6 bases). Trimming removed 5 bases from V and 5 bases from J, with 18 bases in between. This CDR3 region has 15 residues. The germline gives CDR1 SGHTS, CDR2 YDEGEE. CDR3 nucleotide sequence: TGTGCCAGCAGGCCGGAAGGGCAGGGGCAAGATACGCAGTATTTT. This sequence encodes CASRPEGQGQDTQYF.

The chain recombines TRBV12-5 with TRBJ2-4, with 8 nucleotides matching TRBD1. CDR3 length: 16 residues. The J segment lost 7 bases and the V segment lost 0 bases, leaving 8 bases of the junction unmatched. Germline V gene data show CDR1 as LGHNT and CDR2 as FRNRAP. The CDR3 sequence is CASGLVLGRGPNIQYF. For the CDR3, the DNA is TGTGCTAGTGGTTTGGTACTGGGCAGGGGGCCTAACATTCAGTACTTC.

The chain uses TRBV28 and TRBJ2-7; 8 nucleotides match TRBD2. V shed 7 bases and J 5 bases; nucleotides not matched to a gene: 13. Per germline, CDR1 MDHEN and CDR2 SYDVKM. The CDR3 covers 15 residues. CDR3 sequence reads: CASNPSGSSIDEQYF. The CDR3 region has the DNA TGTGCCAGCAACCCAAGCGGGAGTTCCATCGACGAGCAGTACTTC.

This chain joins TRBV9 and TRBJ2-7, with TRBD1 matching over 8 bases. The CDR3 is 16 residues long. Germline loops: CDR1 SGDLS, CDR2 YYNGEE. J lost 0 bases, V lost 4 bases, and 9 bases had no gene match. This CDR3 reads CASSRQGPQSSYEQYF. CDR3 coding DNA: TGTGCCAGCAGCCGACAGGGGCCCCAGAGCTCCTACGAGCAGTACTTC.

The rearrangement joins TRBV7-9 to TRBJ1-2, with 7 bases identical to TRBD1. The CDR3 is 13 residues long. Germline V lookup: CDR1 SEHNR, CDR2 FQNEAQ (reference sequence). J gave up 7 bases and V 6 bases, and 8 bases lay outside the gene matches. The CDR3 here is CASRPDNRGGYTF. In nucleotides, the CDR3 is TGTGCCAGCAGACCCGACAACAGGGGTGGCTACACCTTC.

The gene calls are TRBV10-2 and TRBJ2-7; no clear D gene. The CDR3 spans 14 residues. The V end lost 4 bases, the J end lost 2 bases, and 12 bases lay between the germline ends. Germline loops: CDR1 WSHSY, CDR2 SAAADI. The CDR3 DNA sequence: TGCGCCAGCAGTGCTGGGCCAGGTGCCTACGAGCAGTACTTC. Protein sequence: CASSAGPGAYEQYF.

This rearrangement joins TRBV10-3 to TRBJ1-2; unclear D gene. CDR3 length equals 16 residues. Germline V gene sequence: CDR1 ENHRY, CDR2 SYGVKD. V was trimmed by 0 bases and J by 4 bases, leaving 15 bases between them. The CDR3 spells CAISESGNKTFYGYTF. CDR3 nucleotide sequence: TGTGCCATCAGTGAGTCGGGCAACAAAACATTCTATGGCTACACCTTC.

The CDR3 sequence is CASTSTRLAGDHEQYF. CDR3 nucleotide sequence: TGTGCCAGCACCTCAACCCGACTAGCGGGAGACCACGAGCAGTACTTC. The V gene is TRBV5-6, the J gene TRBJ2-7, with 12 bases fitting TRBD2. The CDR3 covers 16 residues. The germline V gene has CDR1 SGHDT and CDR2 YYEEEE. The trim removed 6 bases at V and 5 bases at J, leaving 12 bases unmatched.

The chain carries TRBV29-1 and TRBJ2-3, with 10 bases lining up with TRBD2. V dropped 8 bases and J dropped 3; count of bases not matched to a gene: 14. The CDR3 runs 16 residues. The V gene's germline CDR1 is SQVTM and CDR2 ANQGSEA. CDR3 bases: TGCAGCACCCTGGGACTAGCGAATAGGCCAACAGATACGCAGTATTTT. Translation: CSTLGLANRPTDTQYF.

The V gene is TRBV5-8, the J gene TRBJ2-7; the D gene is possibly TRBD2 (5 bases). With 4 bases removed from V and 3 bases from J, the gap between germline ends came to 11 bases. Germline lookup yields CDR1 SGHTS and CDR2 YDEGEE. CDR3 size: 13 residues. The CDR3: CASSEGHSYEQYF. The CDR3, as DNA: TGTGCCAGCAGCGAGGGTCATAGCTACGAGCAGTACTTC.

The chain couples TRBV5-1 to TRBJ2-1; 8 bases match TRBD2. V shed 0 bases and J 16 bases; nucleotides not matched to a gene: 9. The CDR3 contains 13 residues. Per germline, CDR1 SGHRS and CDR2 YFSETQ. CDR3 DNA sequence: TGCGCCAGCAGCTTGGCCTTAGGCGGGAGGCTCTTCTTC. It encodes CASSLALGGRLFF. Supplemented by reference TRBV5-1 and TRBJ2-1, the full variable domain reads KAGVTQTPRYLIKTRGQQVTLSCSPISGHRSVSWYQQTPGQGLQFLFEYFSETQRNKGNFPGRFSGRQFSNSRSEMNVSTLELGDSALYLCASSLALGGRLFFGPGTRLTVL.

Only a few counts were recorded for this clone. In DNA, the CDR3 is TGTGCCAGCAGTGAGGAGGTGGGGAGGCGGGAGTTAAAGGACGAGCAGTACTTC. It encodes CASSEEVGRRELKDEQYF. The chain is built from TRBV6-1 and TRBJ2-7, with 7 bases that match TRBD2. Germline lookup yields CDR1 MNHNS and CDR2 SASEGT. The length of the CDR3 is 18 residues. V shed 3 bases, J shed 5 bases, and the junction held 19 bases outside the gene matches.

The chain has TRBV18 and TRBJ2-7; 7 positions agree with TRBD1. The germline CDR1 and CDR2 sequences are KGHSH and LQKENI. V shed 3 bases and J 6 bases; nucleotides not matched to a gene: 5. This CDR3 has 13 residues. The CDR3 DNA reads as TGTGCCAGCTCACCCGGACAGGCGCGCGAGCAGTACTTC. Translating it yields CASSPGQAREQYF.

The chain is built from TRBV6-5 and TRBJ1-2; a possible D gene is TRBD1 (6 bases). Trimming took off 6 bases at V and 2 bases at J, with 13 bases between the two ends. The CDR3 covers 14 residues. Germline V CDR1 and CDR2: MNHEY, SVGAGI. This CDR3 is CASREPTGNYGYTF. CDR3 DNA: TGTGCCAGCAGAGAACCTACAGGGAACTATGGCTACACCTTC.

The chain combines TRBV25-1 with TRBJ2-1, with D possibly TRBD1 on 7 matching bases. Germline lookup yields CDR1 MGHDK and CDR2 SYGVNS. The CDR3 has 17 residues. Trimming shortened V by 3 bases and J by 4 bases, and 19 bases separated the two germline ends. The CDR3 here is CASSDRSGGRGYNEQFF. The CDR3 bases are TGTGCCAGCAGTGACCGCTCCGGGGGCAGGGGGTACAATGAGCAGTTCTTC. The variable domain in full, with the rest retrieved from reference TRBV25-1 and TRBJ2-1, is EADIYQTPRYLVIGTGKKITLECSQTMGHDKMYWYQQDPGMELHLIHYSYGVNSTEKGDLSSESTVSRIRTEHFPLTLESARPSHTSQYLCASSDRSGGRGYNEQFFGPGTRLTVL.

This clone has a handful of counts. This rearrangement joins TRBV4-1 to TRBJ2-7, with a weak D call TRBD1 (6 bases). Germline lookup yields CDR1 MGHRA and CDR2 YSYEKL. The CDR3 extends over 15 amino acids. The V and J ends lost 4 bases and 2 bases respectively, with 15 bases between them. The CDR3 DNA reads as TGCGCCAGCAGCCCCGGCACAGGGCAAGCCTACGAGCAGTACTTC. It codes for CASSPGTGQAYEQYF.

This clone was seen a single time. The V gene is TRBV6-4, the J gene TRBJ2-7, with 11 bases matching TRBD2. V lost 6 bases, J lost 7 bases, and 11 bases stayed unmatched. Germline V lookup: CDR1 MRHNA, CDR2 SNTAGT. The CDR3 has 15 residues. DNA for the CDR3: TGTGCCAGCAGCCCGACTAGCGGGGAGGCGGGGGAGCAGTACTTC. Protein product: CASSPTSGEAGEQYF.

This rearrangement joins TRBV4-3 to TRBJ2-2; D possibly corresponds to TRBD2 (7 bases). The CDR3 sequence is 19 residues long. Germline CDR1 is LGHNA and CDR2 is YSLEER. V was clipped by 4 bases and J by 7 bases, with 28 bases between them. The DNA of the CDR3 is TGCGCCAGCAGCCCAATAGGGACACAGGCACATAGGGGGGGCGGGGAGCTGTTTTTT. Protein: CASSPIGTQAHRGGGELFF.

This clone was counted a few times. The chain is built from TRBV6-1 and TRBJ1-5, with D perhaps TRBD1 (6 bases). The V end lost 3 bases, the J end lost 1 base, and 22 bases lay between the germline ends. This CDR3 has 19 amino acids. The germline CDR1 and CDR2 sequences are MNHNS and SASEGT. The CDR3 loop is CASSDLIRTEGESNQPQHF. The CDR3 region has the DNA TGTGCCAGCAGTGATCTAATTCGGACAGAAGGAGAAAGCAATCAGCCCCAGCATTTT.

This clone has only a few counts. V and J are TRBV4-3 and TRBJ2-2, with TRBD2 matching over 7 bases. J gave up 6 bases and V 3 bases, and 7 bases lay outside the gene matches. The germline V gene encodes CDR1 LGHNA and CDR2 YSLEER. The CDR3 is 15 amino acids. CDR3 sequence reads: CASSHAARGAGELFF. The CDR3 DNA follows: TGCGCCAGCAGCCACGCAGCTCGGGGGGCCGGGGAGCTGTTTTTT.

The CDR3 spells CASSPQGPPGVSGANVLTF. CDR3 in DNA: TGCGCCAGCAGCCCCCAAGGCCCCCCGGGGGTCTCTGGGGCCAACGTCCTGACTTTC. The chain employs TRBV5-1 and TRBJ2-6, with TRBD2 as a possible D gene (6 bases). V was cut by 4 bases and J by 0 bases, with 20 bases left in between. The CDR3 sequence is 19 residues long. Germline loops: CDR1 SGHRS, CDR2 YFSETQ. Supplemented by reference TRBV5-1 and TRBJ2-6, the full variable domain reads KAGVTQTPRYLIKTRGQQVTLSCSPISGHRSVSWYQQTPGQGLQFLFEYFSETQRNKGNFPGRFSGRQFSNSRSEMNVSTLELGDSALYLCASSPQGPPGVSGANVLTFGAGSRLTVL.

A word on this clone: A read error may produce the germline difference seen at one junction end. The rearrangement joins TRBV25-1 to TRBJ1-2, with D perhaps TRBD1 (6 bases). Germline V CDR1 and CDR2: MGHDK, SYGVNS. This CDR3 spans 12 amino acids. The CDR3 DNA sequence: TGTGCCAGCAGTAGATCGGGACACCGGCTCCTCTTC. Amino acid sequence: CASSRSGHRLLF.

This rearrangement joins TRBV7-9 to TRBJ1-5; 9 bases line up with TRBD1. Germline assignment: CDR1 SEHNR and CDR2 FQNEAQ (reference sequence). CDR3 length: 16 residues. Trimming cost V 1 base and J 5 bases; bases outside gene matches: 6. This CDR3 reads CASSLDWDRADQPQHF. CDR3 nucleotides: TGTGCCAGCAGCTTAGATTGGGACAGGGCCGATCAGCCCCAGCATTTT.

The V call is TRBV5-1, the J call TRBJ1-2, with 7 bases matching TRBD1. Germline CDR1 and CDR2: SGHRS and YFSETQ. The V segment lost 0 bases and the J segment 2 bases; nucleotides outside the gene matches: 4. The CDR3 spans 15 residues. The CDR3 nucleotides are TGCGCCAGCAGCTTGGGAGGCAGGGGGAACTATGGCTACACCTTC. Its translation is CASSLGGRGNYGYTF.

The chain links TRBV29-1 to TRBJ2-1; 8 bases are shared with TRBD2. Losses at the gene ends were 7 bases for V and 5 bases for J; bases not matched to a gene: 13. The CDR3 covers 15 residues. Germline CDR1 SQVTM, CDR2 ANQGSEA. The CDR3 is CSAHSGTPTDNEQFF. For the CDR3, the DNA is TGCAGCGCCCATAGCGGGACACCTACAGACAATGAGCAGTTCTTC.

Here the CDR3 DNA reads TGTGCCAGCACCTTTCCCCCCGGTGCTAACTATGGCTACACCTTC. Protein sequence: CASTFPPGANYGYTF. The chain employs TRBV7-9 and TRBJ1-2; unclear D gene. With 7 bases removed from V and 0 bases from J, the gap between germline ends came to 15 bases. This CDR3 is built from 15 residues. CDR1 is SEHNR and CDR2 is FQNEAQ in the germline V gene (reference sequence). Variable domain in full (rest from reference TRBV7-9 and TRBJ1-2): DTGVSQNPRHKITKRGQNVTFRCDPISEHNRLYWYRQTLGQGPEFLTYFQNEAQLEKSRLLSDRFSAERPKGSFSTLEIQRTEQGDSAMYLCASTFPPGANYGYTFGSGTRLTVV.

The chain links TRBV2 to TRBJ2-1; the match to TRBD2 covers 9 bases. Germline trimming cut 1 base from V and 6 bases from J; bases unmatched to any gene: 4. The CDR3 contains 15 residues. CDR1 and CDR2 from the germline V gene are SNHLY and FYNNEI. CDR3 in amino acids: CASSEGGTSTNEQFF. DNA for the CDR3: TGTGCCAGCAGTGAAGGCGGGACTAGCACCAATGAGCAGTTCTTC.